This TCR beta chain was identified in a study of blood T cells in healthy people across ages. Findings and caveats of the study: In older individuals, TCR beta diversity per million T cells was lower, falling roughly linearly with age.

As concerns this clonotype: Its antigen is unidentified.

V lost 3 bases and J 2 bases, leaving 11 bases between the germline ends. The CDR3 runs to 14 residues. Germline values: CDR1 SGDLS, CDR2 YYNGEE. Sample-barcoded 5' priming and a J-beta primer mix drove a second PCR of about 6 to 12 cycles. Using its own MiXCR run on the 5' RACE reads, TCRdb lists one record per CDR3 protein. The data contain about 1.6 million distinct CDR3 sequences, 30% to 35% of them singletons. This chain uses TRBV9 with TRBJ1-2; a weak D match, TRBD1 (6 bases). Material for sequencing was blood. The receptor was derived from a woman between 25 and 40 years old in good health. CDR3 sequence: CASSEDSSNYGYTF. The CDR3 bases are TGTGCCAGCAGCGAGGACAGCTCCAACTATGGCTACACCTTC.